A single sample is the source of the 14 T cell receptor beta chains below, sequenced in a study of control samples from healthy donors and cancer patients. Libraries were prepared by immunoSEQ multiplex PCR; TCRdb keeps only in-frame clonotypes and omits some of them. The top ten hold around 3% of the sample, which has more than 95,000 clones, around 87% seen once. Sample: blood. These receptors came from a man between 60 and 75 years old in good health.

The V call is TRBV28, the J call TRBJ2-1; TRBD1 or TRBD2 may be the D gene (5 bases each). CDR1 and CDR2 (germline): MDHEN, SYDVKM. The germline V and J ends were trimmed by 6 bases and 10 bases, with 19 bases remaining between them. The CDR3 loop spans 14 amino acids. CDR3 region: CASSLYGFGAEQFF. In nucleotides, the CDR3 is TGTGCCAGCAGCCTTTACGGCTTCGGGGCAGAGCAGTTCTTC. Full variable domain (remainder filled in from reference TRBV28 and TRBJ2-1): DVKVTQSSRYLVKRTGEKVFLECVQDMDHENMFWYRQDPGLGLRLIYFSYDVKMKEKGDIPEGYSVSREKKERFSLILESASTNQTSMYLCASSLYGFGAEQFFGPGTRLTVL.

The rearrangement uses TRBV3-1 (or the pseudogene TRBV3-2) and TRBJ1-2; D is unresolved. The germline CDR1 and CDR2 sequences are LGHDT and YNNKEL (reference sequence). The V end lost 1 base, the J end lost 4 bases, and 7 bases lay between the germline ends. The CDR3 is 13 amino acids. The CDR3 reads CASSQGVFYGYTF. CDR3 nucleotide sequence: TGTGCCAGCAGCCAAGGAGTATTCTATGGCTACACCTTC.

CDR3 amino acids: CASSQDTGGSILNYGYTF. As DNA, the CDR3 is TGTGCCAGCAGCCAAGATACAGGGGGAAGCATCCTTAACTATGGCTACACCTTC. The chain employs TRBV4-2 and TRBJ1-2; 8 nucleotides agree with TRBD1. Per the germline V gene, CDR1 is LGHNA and CDR2 is YNFKEQ. J was trimmed by 1 base and V by 0 bases; bases with no gene match: 10. CDR3 size: 18 residues.

This chain links TRBV28 with TRBJ2-2; TRBD2 agrees at 10 bases. Germline V gene sequence: CDR1 MDHEN, CDR2 SYDVKM. This CDR3 comprises 16 residues. Germline trimming cut 3 bases from V and 4 bases from J; bases unmatched to any gene: 5. In DNA, the CDR3 is TGTGCCAGCAGTTTCGAGCGGGGGGGCGTCACCGGGGAGCTGTTTTTT. It yields the protein CASSFERGGVTGELFF.

The V gene is TRBV12-3 or TRBV12-4, the J gene TRBJ1-1, with TRBD1 as a possible D gene (6 bases). The V gene lost 8 bases and the J gene lost 1 base, with 11 bases spanning the gap. CDR3 length: 13 amino acids. The CDR3 reads CASGGTPNTEAFF. The CDR3, as DNA: TGTGCCAGCGGCGGGACACCGAACACTGAAGCTTTCTTT.

The V gene is TRBV11-2, the J gene TRBJ2-3; 9 bases match TRBD1. J lost 0 bases, V lost 5 bases, and 6 bases had no gene match. Germline lookup yields CDR1 SGHAT and CDR2 FQNNGV. The CDR3 is 16 amino acids. CDR3 DNA: TGTGCCAGCAGCATCAACAGGGGGCTTAGCACAGATACGCAGTATTTT. It encodes CASSINRGLSTDTQYF.

The chain has TRBV5-4 and TRBJ2-7, with D perhaps given as TRBD1 or TRBD2 (5 bases each). Trimming left V 2 bases short and J 5 bases short, with 11 bases between. The CDR3 has 13 residues. The germline CDR1 and CDR2 sequences are SGHNT and YYREEE (reference sequence). The CDR3 protein is CASSFQGVNEQYF. Here the CDR3 DNA reads TGTGCCAGCAGCTTCCAGGGAGTCAACGAGCAGTACTTC.

The chain carries TRBV18 and TRBJ1-1; the D gene is possibly TRBD1 (5 bases). Germline-derived CDR1 and CDR2 are KGHSH and LQKENI. The V end lost 3 bases, the J end lost 1 base, and 9 bases lay between the germline ends. The CDR3 loop spans 14 amino acids. The CDR3 is CASSPNTGNTEAFF. The CDR3 nucleotides are TGTGCCAGCTCACCTAACACAGGGAACACTGAAGCTTTCTTT.

The gene calls are TRBV7-2 and TRBJ2-1; D is perhaps TRBD1 or TRBD2 (5 bases each). CDR3 length equals 15 residues. CDR1 is SGHTA and CDR2 is FQGNSA in the germline V gene. V lost 4 bases and J 3 bases, leaving 13 bases between the germline ends. CDR3 DNA: TGTGCCAGCAGCTCCGGGACGCTGGGCTACAATGAGCAGTTCTTC. Translating gives CASSSGTLGYNEQFF.

The V and J genes are TRBV28 and TRBJ1-2; 9 bases map to TRBD1. CDR3 length equals 16 residues. Germline values: CDR1 MDHEN, CDR2 SYDVKM. V was pared by 7 bases and J by 4 bases, with 13 bases of the junction left unmatched. The CDR3 coding sequence is TGTGCCAGCACTCCGTCCACCGGGACAGGGTCCTATGGCTACACCTTC. Protein: CASTPSTGTGSYGYTF.

The V call is TRBV6-2 or TRBV6-3, the J call TRBJ2-7, with TRBD1 as a possible D gene (6 bases). The CDR3 extends over 14 amino acids. In germline, CDR1 is MNHEY, CDR2 SVGEGT. V was cut by 4 bases and J by 2 bases, with 12 bases left in between. The CDR3 spells CASSFRQGPYEQYF. CDR3 nucleotides: TGTGCCAGCAGTTTCCGCCAGGGGCCCTACGAGCAGTACTTC.

J is TRBJ2-2 and V is TRBV5-6; D call uncertain. From germline, CDR1 is SGHDT and CDR2 YYEEEE. CDR3 length: 12 residues. V dropped 4 bases and J dropped 5 bases, with 6 bases sitting between them. The CDR3 nucleotides read TGTGCCAGCAGCCAAACTACCGGGGAGCTGTTTTTT. This codes for CASSQTTGELFF. The full variable domain, with the rest looked up from reference TRBV5-6 and TRBJ2-2, is DAGVTQSPTHLIKTRGQQVTLRCSPKSGHDTVSWYQQALGQGPQFIFQYYEEEERQRGNFPDRFSGHQFPNYSSELNVNALLLGDSALYLCASSQTTGELFFGEGSRLTVL.

V is TRBV5-6 and J is TRBJ2-4, with D possibly matching TRBD1 (6 bases). CDR3 length: 15 residues. V was trimmed by 4 bases and J by 0 bases, leaving 11 bases between them. Germline-derived CDR1 and CDR2 are SGHDT and YYEEEE. Here the CDR3 DNA reads TGTGCCAGCAGCCGGGACAACCTAGCCAAAAACATTCAGTACTTC. Encoded protein: CASSRDNLAKNIQYF. Supplemented by reference TRBV5-6 and TRBJ2-4, the full variable domain reads DAGVTQSPTHLIKTRGQQVTLRCSPKSGHDTVSWYQQALGQGPQFIFQYYEEEERQRGNFPDRFSGHQFPNYSSELNVNALLLGDSALYLCASSRDNLAKNIQYFGAGTRLSVL.

J is TRBJ2-2 and V is TRBV7-9; D is uncertain. Trimming stripped 3 bases from V and 6 bases from J, with 11 bases between. This CDR3 has 14 amino acids. CDR1 and CDR2 from the germline V gene are SEHNR and FQNEAQ (reference sequence). The CDR3 nucleotides read TGTGCCAGCAGCTTTGGTTTGATTGCCGGGGAGCTGTTTTTT. Encoded protein: CASSFGLIAGELFF.